This is a list of T cell receptor beta chains from one sample in a study of blood T cell repertoires in COVID-19. TCRdb's table, derived via immunoSEQ multiplex PCR, lists solely in-frame clones and lacks some. Here the sample spans 200,000 to 250,000 clones, about nine tenths being singletons. Specimen: peripheral blood. The receptors were gathered from a man aged 30-40 years who had recovered from COVID-19. CDR3s include the opening cysteine and the closing phenylalanine or tryptophan. D genes are given only for firm matches.

v_call	j_call	d_call	cdr3_aa	cdr3_nt
TRBV5-6	TRBJ2-2	TRBD2	CASSLELAGSTGELFF	TGTGCCAGCAGCTTGGAACTAGCGGGGAGCACCGGGGAGCTGTTTTTT
TRBV5-1	TRBJ1-6	TRBD1	CASSWGQGSNSPLHF	TGCGCCAGCAGCTGGGGACAGGGTAGCAATTCACCCCTCCACTTT
TRBV5-4	TRBJ1-5	-	CASSLGRGHNQPQHF	TGTGCCAGCAGCTTGGGTAGGGGCCACAATCAGCCCCAGCATTTT
TRBV12-2	TRBJ2-1	-	CASRPDRGKNEQFF	TGTGCAAGTCGCCCAGACAGGGGTAAAAATGAGCAGTTCTTC
TRBV30	TRBJ2-5	TRBD1	CAWDPDRYQETQYF	TGTGCCTGGGACCCGGACAGGTACCAAGAGACCCAGTACTTC
TRBV5-1	TRBJ2-1	TRBD1	CASSPGQADNEQFF	TGCGCCAGCAGCCCCGGACAGGCGGACAATGAGCAGTTCTTC
TRBV10-1	TRBJ1-2	-	CASSENTNYGYTF	TGCGCCAGCAGTGAGAATACTAACTATGGCTACACCTTC
TRBV14	TRBJ1-6	TRBD1	CASSQTRQGFNSPLHF	TGTGCCAGCAGCCAAACGAGACAGGGGTTCAATTCACCCCTCCACTTT
TRBV25-1	TRBJ2-2	TRBD2	CASSASGRAGELFF	TGTGCCAGCAGTGCTTCAGGGAGGGCCGGGGAGCTGTTTTTT
TRBV9	TRBJ2-7	-	CASSVGGWGQTYEQYF	TGTGCCAGCAGCGTAGGGGGATGGGGACAAACCTACGAGCAGTACTTC
TRBV7-8	TRBJ2-5	TRBD1	CASSLVGRTGHETQYF	TGTGCCAGCAGCTTAGTCGGACGGACAGGGCATGAGACCCAGTACTTC
TRBV3-1/TRBV3-2	TRBJ2-2	TRBD1	CASNPTQTGADTGELFF	TGTGCCAGCAACCCGACCCAGACAGGGGCGGACACCGGGGAGCTGTTTTTT
TRBV30	TRBJ1-3	-	CAWNPSIGNTIYF	TGTGCCTGGAACCCCAGTATTGGAAACACCATATATTTT
TRBV3-1/TRBV3-2	TRBJ2-7	-	CASSHRQGTHEQYF	TGTGCCAGCAGCCACCGGCAGGGAACGCACGAGCAGTACTTC
TRBV7-9	TRBJ2-3	-	CAAGAAADTQYF	TGTGCCGCGGGGGCCGCGGCAGATACGCAGTATTTT